Listed below are T cell receptor beta chains from one sample, sequenced in a study of vaccination and CD4 T cells after COVID-19. TCRdb independently ran MiXCR on the PCR reads; one entry per CDR3 protein. Among about 12,000 distinct CDR3 sequences listed, roughly 48% were seen once. Their target antigens are unknown. Sequencing was done on a sample of CD4+ T cells from blood, cultured in vitro. The receptors were gathered from a human donor who had recovered from COVID-19. Each CDR3 is given without its conserved first and last residue. D genes are given only for firm matches.

D gene | J gene | V gene | CDR3 protein
TRBD1 | TRBJ2-1 | TRBV2 | ASGLGQGARNEQF
NA | TRBJ2-3 | TRBV20-1 | SARSTPLTSTDTQY
TRBD2 | TRBJ2-1 | TRBV20-1 | SAQVFGGSYNEQF
NA | TRBJ2-7 | TRBV10-1 | ASSDWGGPKDYEQY
TRBD1 | TRBJ1-4 | TRBV10-3 | AIRSQGANEKLF
NA | TRBJ2-1 | TRBV7-2 | ASSLMGYNEQF
TRBD1 | TRBJ2-3 | TRBV20-1 | SASGQGEDYTQY
NA | TRBJ2-3 | TRBV6-2/TRBV6-3 | ASSLYRVATDTQY
NA | TRBJ2-3 | TRBV10-1 | ASSVGGSTDTQY
NA | TRBJ2-5 | TRBV6-5 | ASSYSRGVETQY
NA | TRBJ1-2 | TRBV12-3/TRBV12-4 | ASSRLLSGYGYT
NA | TRBJ1-2 | TRBV7-2 | ASRRNSPNYDYT
NA | TRBJ2-1 | TRBV11-2 | ASSPLQLALNEQF
NA | TRBJ2-1 | TRBV24-1 | ATPPGTRYNEQF
NA | TRBJ1-6 | TRBV28 | ASSLGRSPLH
NA | TRBJ1-5 | TRBV20-1 | SARGVVGNQPQH
TRBD2 | TRBJ2-7 | TRBV6-7 | ARPFTSGSVYEQY
TRBD1 | TRBJ1-6 | TRBV27 | ASSWDRGSSMNSPLH
NA | TRBJ2-5 | TRBV7-3 | ASSTGPLGTQY
NA | TRBJ1-6 | TRBV6-4 | ASSEGESSPLH
NA | TRBJ1-6 | TRBV6-1 | ASSTGYNSPLH
TRBD2 | TRBJ2-5 | TRBV7-2 | ASSSGWTSGRLETQY
NA | TRBJ1-1 | TRBV28 | ASSLRGEGVDEAF
TRBD2 | TRBJ2-3 | TRBV6-4 | ASSDSASGSTDTQY
TRBD2 | TRBJ2-1 | TRBV19 | ASSVGTSGYNEQF
NA | TRBJ1-3 | TRBV7-2 | ASSSLKGTRSGNTIY
NA | TRBJ2-3 | TRBV6-1 | ASSRQADTQY
NA | TRBJ2-4 | TRBV6-1 | ASTRQTLAKNIQY
NA | TRBJ2-1 | TRBV15 | ATSSAFLRLPNNEQF
NA | TRBJ1-1 | TRBV4-1 | ASSQEYRTF
NA | TRBJ2-5 | TRBV20-1 | SASGGQLTQY
NA | TRBJ2-2 | TRBV11-2 | ATTGGPPGELF
TRBD2 | TRBJ2-7 | TRBV30 | AWSRGLADYEQY
NA | TRBJ2-5 | TRBV5-4 | ASSLDGTTREETQY
NA | TRBJ1-2 | TRBV20-1 | SARDPDRPYGYT
NA | TRBJ2-3 | TRBV6-1 | ASSGHQQDTQY
NA | TRBJ2-7 | TRBV30 | AWSVGPLTLY
NA | TRBJ2-7 | TRBV20-1 | SARTPGGMYEQY
TRBD2 | TRBJ2-1 | TRBV20-1 | SATGTLLAGGTSYNEQF
NA | TRBJ1-5 | TRBV19 | ASRTGSTGQPQH
TRBD1 | TRBJ1-4 | TRBV18 | ASSPVDRVKNEKLF
TRBD1 | TRBJ1-2 | TRBV20-1 | SARDRGRDYGYT
NA | TRBJ1-5 | TRBV28 | ASSSLKGDRLYQPQH
NA | TRBJ2-7 | TRBV7-8 | ASSLAGLSYEQY
NA | TRBJ2-7 | TRBV10-3 | ATAPERVTSYEQY
NA | TRBJ2-1 | TRBV7-3 | ASSRSPGNEQF
NA | TRBJ2-3 | TRBV10-2 | ASSYSSRLDTQY
NA | TRBJ2-3 | TRBV5-6 | ASSTSLTSTDTQY
NA | TRBJ1-4 | TRBV6-5 | ASSYSVSELNEKLF
TRBD1 | TRBJ1-3 | TRBV6-1 | ASSEAGIGTGGNTIY
NA | TRBJ1-5 | TRBV5-8 | ASSPWDQPQH